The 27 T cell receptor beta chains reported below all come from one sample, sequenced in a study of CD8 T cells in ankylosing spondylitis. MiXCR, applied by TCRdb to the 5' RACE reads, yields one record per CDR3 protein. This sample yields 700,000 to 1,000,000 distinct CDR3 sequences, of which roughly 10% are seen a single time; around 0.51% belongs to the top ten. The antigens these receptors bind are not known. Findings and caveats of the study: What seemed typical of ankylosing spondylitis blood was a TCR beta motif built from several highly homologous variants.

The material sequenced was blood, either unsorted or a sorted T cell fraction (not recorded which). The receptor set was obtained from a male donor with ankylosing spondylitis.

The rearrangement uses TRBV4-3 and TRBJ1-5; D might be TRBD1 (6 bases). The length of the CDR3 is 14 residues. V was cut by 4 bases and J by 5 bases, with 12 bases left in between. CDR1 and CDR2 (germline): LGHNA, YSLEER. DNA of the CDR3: TGCGCCAGCAGCCGGAAGACAGGTGATCAGCCCCAGCATTTT. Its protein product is CASSRKTGDQPQHF.

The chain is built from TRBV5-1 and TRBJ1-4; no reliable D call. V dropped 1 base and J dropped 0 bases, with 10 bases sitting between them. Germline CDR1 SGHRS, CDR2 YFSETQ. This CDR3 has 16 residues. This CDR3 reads CASSLTAGTTNEKLFF. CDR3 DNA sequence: TGCGCCAGCAGCTTGACCGCTGGAACAACTAATGAAAAACTGTTTTTT. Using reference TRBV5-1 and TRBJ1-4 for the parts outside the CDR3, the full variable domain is KAGVTQTPRYLIKTRGQQVTLSCSPISGHRSVSWYQQTPGQGLQFLFEYFSETQRNKGNFPGRFSGRQFSNSRSEMNVSTLELGDSALYLCASSLTAGTTNEKLFFGSGTQLSVL.

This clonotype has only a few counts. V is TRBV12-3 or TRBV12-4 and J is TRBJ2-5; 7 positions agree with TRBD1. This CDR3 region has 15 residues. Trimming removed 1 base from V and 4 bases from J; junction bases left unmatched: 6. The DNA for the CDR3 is TGTGCCAGCAGTTTAGTAGGGACAGCAGGAGAGACCCAGTACTTC. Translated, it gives CASSLVGTAGETQYF.

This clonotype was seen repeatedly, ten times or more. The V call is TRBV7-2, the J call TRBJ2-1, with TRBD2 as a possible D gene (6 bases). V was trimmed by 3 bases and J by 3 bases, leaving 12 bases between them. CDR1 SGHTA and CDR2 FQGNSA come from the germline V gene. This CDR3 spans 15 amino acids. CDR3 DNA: TGTGCCAGCAGCTTCACTCCGGGGGTCTACAATGAGCAGTTCTTC. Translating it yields CASSFTPGVYNEQFF.

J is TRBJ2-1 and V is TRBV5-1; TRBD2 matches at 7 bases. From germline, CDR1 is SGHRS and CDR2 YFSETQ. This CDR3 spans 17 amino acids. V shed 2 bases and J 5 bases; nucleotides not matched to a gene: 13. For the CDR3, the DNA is TGCGCCAGCAGCTTTTCCGCCGCGGGAGAGGGGCACAATGAGCAGTTCTTC. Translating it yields CASSFSAAGEGHNEQFF. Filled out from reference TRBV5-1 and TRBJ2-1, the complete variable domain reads KAGVTQTPRYLIKTRGQQVTLSCSPISGHRSVSWYQQTPGQGLQFLFEYFSETQRNKGNFPGRFSGRQFSNSRSEMNVSTLELGDSALYLCASSFSAAGEGHNEQFFGPGTRLTVL.

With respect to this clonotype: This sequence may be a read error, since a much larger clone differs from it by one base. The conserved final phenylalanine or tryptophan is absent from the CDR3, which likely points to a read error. In DNA form, the CDR3 reads TGTGCCAGCAGCCCGGGATCGGTGGGAGATACGCAGTATTCT. Amino acid sequence: CASSPGSVGDTQYS. This chain joins TRBV7-2 and TRBJ2-3; D perhaps matches TRBD2 (5 bases). The CDR3 totals 14 residues. V lost 5 bases and J 5 bases, leaving 14 bases between the germline ends. Germline V CDR1 and CDR2: SGHTA, FQGNSA.

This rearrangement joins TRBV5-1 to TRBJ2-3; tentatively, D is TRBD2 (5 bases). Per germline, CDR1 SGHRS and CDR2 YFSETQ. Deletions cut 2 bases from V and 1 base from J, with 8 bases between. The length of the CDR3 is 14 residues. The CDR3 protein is CASSFGKGTDTQYF. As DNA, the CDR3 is TGCGCCAGCAGCTTCGGGAAAGGCACAGATACGCAGTATTTT.

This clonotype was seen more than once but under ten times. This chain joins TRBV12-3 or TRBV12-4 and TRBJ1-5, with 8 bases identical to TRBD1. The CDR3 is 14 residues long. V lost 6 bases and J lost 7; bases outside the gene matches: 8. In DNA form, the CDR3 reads TGTGCCAGCAGCCGAGGACAGGGTAGGCAGCCCCAGCATTTT. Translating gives CASSRGQGRQPQHF.

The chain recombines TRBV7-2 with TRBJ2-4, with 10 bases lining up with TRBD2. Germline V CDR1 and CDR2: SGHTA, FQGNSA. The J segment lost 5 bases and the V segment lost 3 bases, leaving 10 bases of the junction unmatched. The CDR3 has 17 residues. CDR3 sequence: CASSLSGGAAIQNIQYF. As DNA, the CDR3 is TGTGCCAGCAGCTTGAGCGGGGGGGCCGCCATCCAAAACATTCAGTACTTC.

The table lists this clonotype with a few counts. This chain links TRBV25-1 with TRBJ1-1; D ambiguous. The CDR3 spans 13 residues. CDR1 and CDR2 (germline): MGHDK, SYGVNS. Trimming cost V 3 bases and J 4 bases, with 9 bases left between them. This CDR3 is CASSENGGTEAFF. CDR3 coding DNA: TGTGCCAGCAGTGAGAACGGAGGCACTGAAGCTTTCTTT.

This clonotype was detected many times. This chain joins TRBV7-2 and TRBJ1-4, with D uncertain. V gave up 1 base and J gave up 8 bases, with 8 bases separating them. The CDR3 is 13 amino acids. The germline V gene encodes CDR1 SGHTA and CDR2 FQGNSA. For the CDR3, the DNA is TGTGCCAGCAGCTTAGGGGTTTGGGAAAAACTGTTTTTT. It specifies CASSLGVWEKLFF.

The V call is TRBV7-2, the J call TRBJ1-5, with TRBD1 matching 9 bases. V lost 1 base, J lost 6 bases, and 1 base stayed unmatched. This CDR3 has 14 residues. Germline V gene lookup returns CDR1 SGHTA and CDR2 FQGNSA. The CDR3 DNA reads TGTGCCAGCAGCTTAGTGACAGGGGGTCAGCCCCAGCATTTT. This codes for CASSLVTGGQPQHF.

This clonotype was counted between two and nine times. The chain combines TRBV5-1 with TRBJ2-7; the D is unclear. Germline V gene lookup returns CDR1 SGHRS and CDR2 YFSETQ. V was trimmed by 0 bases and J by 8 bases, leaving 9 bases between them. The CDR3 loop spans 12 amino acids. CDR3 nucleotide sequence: TGCGCCAGCAGCTTGGGGGGTGCTCAGCAGTACTTC. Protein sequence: CASSLGGAQQYF.

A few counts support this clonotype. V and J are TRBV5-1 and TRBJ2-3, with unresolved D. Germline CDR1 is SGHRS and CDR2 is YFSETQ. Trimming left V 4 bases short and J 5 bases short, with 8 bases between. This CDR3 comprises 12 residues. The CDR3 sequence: CASSQNQDTQYF. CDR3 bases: TGCGCCAGCAGCCAGAATCAAGATACGCAGTATTTT.

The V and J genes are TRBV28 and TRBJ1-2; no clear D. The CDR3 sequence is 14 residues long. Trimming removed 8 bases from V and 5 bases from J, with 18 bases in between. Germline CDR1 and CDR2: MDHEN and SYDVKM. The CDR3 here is CASGLGTRGYGYTF. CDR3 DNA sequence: TGTGCCAGCGGACTCGGTACGCGCGGGTATGGCTACACCTTC.

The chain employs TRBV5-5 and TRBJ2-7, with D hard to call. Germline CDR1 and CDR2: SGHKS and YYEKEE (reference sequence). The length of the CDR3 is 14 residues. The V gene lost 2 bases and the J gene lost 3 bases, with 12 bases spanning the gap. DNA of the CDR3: TGTGCCAGCAGCTTACAAATGCCCTTCTACGAGCAGTACTTC. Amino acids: CASSLQMPFYEQYF.

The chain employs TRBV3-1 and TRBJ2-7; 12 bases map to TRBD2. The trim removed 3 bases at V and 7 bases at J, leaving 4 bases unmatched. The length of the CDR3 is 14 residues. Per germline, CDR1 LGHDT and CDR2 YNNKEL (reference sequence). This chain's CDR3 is CASSHLAGGWEQYF. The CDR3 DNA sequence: TGTGCCAGCAGCCATCTAGCGGGAGGGTGGGAGCAGTACTTC.

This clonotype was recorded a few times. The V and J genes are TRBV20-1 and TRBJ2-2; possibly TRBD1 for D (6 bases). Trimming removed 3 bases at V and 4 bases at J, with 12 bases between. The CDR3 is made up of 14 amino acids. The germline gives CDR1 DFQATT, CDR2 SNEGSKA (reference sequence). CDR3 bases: TGCAGTGCTAGGGGGGCAGGCGGCACCGGGGAGCTGTTTTTT. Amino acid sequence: CSARGAGGTGELFF.

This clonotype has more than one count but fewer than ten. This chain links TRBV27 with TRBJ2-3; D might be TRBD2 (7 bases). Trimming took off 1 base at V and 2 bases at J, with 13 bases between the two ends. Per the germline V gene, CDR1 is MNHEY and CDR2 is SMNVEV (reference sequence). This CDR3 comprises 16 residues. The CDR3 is CASSLLGGGPTDTQYF. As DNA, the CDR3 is TGTGCCAGCAGTTTATTAGGGGGAGGGCCCACAGATACGCAGTATTTT.

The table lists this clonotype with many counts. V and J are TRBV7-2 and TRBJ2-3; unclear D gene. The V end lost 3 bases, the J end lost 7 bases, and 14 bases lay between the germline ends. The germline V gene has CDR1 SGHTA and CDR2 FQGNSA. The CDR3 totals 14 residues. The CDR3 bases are TGTGCCAGCAGCTTCCGGGCCGAAACCCATACGCAGTATTTT. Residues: CASSFRAETHTQYF.

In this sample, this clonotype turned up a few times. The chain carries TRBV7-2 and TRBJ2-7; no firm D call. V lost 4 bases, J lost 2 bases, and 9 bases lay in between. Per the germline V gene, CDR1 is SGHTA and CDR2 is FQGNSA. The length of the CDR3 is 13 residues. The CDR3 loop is CASSSNFPYEQYF. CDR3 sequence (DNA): TGTGCCAGCAGCTCCAACTTCCCCTACGAGCAGTACTTC.

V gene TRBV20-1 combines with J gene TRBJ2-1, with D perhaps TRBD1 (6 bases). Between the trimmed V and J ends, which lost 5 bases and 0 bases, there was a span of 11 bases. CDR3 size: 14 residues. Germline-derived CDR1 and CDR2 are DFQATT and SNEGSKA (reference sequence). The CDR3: CSALRDTSYNEQFF. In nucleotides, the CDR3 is TGCAGTGCTTTACGGGACACCTCCTACAATGAGCAGTTCTTC.

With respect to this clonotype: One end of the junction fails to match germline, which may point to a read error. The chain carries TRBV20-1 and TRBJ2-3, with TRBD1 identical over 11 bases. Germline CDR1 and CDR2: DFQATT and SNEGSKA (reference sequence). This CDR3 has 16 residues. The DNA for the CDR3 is TGCTGTGCTAGACGACCGGGACAGGGGGGGACAGATACGCAGTATTTT. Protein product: CCARRPGQGGTDTQYF.

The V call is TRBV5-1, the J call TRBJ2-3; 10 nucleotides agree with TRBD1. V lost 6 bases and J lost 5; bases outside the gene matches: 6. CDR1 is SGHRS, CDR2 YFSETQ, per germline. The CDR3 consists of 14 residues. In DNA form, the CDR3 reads TGCGCCAGCACCCGGGACAGGGGAGGAGATACGCAGTATTTT. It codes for CASTRDRGGDTQYF.

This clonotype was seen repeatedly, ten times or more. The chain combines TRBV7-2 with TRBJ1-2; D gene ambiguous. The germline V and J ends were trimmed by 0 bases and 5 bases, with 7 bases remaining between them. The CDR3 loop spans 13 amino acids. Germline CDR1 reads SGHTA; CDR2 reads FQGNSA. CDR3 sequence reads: CASSLASQYGYTF. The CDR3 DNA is TGTGCCAGCAGCTTAGCGAGTCAATATGGCTACACCTTC. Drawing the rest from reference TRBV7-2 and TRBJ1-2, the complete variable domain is GAGVSQSPSNKVTEKGKDVELRCDPISGHTALYWYRQSLGQGLEFLIYFQGNSAPDKSGLPSDRFSAERTGGSVSTLTIQRTQQEDSAVYLCASSLASQYGYTFGSGTRLTVV.

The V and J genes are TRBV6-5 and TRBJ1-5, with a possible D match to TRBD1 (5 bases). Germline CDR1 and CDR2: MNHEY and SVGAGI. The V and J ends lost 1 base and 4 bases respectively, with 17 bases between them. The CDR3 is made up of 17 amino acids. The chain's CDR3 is CASSYFPRAGKNQPQHF. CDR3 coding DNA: TGTGCCAGCAGTTACTTCCCCAGGGCCGGGAAGAATCAGCCCCAGCATTTT.

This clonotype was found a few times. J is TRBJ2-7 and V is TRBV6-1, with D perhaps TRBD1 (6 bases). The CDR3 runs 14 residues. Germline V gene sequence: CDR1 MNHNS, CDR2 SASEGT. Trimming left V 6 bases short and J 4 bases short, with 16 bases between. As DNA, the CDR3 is TGTGCCAGCAGACGTTGGGGACAACAATACGAGCAGTACTTC. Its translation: CASRRWGQQYEQYF.